This TCR beta chain was sequenced in a study of shared clonotypes between healthy human individuals. TCRdb keeps only in-frame clones here, not all; method: immunoSEQ multiplex PCR. Among about 1 million clones listed, around four fifths were seen once. On this clone: What it binds is unknown.

Study observations and caveats: A reduction in generation probabilities was seen for non-shared clonotypes relative to those shared by all four donors.

The germline V gene encodes CDR1 SGHRS and CDR2 YFSETQ. J gave up 5 bases and V 3 bases, and 6 bases lay outside the gene matches. This CDR3 contains 15 residues. The sequence was collected from a man between 18 and 29 years old in good health. J is TRBJ2-1 and V is TRBV5-1, with 9 bases matching TRBD1. Sequenced sample: memory CD4+ T cells sorted from blood. Subset given: CD45RA-negative fraction. Here the CDR3 DNA reads TGCGCCAGCAGCTCAGGACAGGGGTATAACAATGAGCAGTTCTTC. It codes for CASSSGQGYNNEQFF.